These T cell receptor beta chains were read from a single sample in a study of shared clonotypes between healthy human individuals. This table comes from immunoSEQ multiplex PCR, and its TCRdb copy is limited to in-frame clones, with some not included. This repertoire shows nearly 750,000 clones, about two thirds found once; its top ten account for approximately 1.7%. Input material: memory CD4+ T cells sorted from blood. The source of these receptors is a woman aged 30 to 39 in good health. CDR3s include the opening cysteine and the closing phenylalanine or tryptophan. Fields, in order: clone size, D gene, J gene, CDR3 length, V gene, CDR3 protein, CDR3 DNA. A D gene is named only where the DNA matches it firmly. Clone size is shown for a subset of rows, as once, few, many or a class of expanded clone.

>.|TRBD1|TRBJ1-2|15|TRBV28
CASRSGQGDRYGYTF
TGTGCCAGCAGGTCCGGACAGGGGGACAGATATGGCTACACCTTC
>.|.|TRBJ1-5|13|TRBV7-3
CASSRSKGGPQHF
TGTGCCAGCAGCAGGAGTAAAGGGGGGCCCCAGCATTTT
>few|.|TRBJ1-3|14|TRBV5-6
CASTSLDTGNTIYF
TGTGCCAGCACCTCCCTGGATACTGGAAACACCATATATTTT
>few|.|TRBJ1-3|16|TRBV19
CASSMTDRRSGNTIYF
TGTGCCAGTAGTATGACGGATCGTCGCTCTGGAAACACCATATATTTT
>once|.|TRBJ2-7|12|TRBV10-2
CASRDGSDGQYF
TGCGCCAGCAGGGACGGGAGTGATGGGCAGTACTTC
>.|.|TRBJ2-7|13|TRBV6-5
CASSYGAGSEQYF
TGTGCCAGCAGTTACGGGGCAGGGAGCGAGCAGTACTTC
>few|.|TRBJ1-2|14|TRBV4-2
CASSQGRGRVGYTF
TGTGCCAGCAGCCAAGGCAGGGGTCGTGTTGGCTACACCTTC
>few|.|TRBJ2-7|11|TRBV20-1
CSARIGREQYF
TGCAGTGCTCGTATCGGGCGAGAGCAGTACTTC
>few|TRBD2|TRBJ2-2|16|TRBV7-9
CASSRGLAGGTGELFF
TGTGCCAGCAGCAGAGGACTAGCGGGAGGGACCGGGGAGCTGTTTTTT
>.|.|TRBJ1-3|15|TRBV6-5
CATESGGHSGNTIYF
TGTGCCACGGAGTCAGGAGGCCACTCTGGAAACACCATATATTTT
>.|TRBD2|TRBJ2-3|20|TRBV18
CASSHKISGTSGRAADTQYF
TGTGCCAGCTCACACAAAATTTCCGGGACTAGCGGGAGGGCCGCAGATACGCAGTATTTT
>.|TRBD1|TRBJ1-1|14|TRBV7-3
CASRATGLDTEAFF
TGTGCCAGCAGAGCGACAGGGTTGGACACTGAAGCTTTCTTT
>.|.|TRBJ2-1|14|TRBV9
CASSVDGWDNEQFF
TGTGCCAGCAGCGTAGACGGGTGGGACAATGAGCAGTTCTTC
>.|.|TRBJ1-2|14|TRBV18
CASSPTGANYGYTF
TGTGCCAGCTCACCAACGGGGGCCAACTATGGCTACACCTTC
>few|TRBD2|TRBJ2-1|16|TRBV11-2
CASSLNPPTSPNEQFF
TGTGCCAGCAGCTTAAATCCTCCGACTAGCCCCAATGAGCAGTTCTTC
>.|TRBD2|TRBJ2-7|14|TRBV18
CASSPPGRGYEQYF
TGTGCCAGCTCACCCCCCGGGAGGGGGTACGAGCAGTACTTC
>.|TRBD2|TRBJ2-7|14|TRBV7-2
CASSSVAGLYEQYF
TGTGCCAGCAGCTCTGTAGCGGGGCTCTACGAGCAGTACTTC
>.|.|TRBJ1-5|15|TRBV2
CASRRHHSGNQPQHF
TGTGCCAGCAGGCGTCATCATTCCGGGAATCAGCCCCAGCATTTT
>.|TRBD1|TRBJ1-1|17|TRBV5-4
CASSPRPGGAVNTEAFF
TGTGCCAGCAGCCCCCGACCAGGGGGCGCGGTGAACACTGAAGCTTTCTTT
>.|.|TRBJ1-2|15|TRBV28
CASSPGQRSNYGYTF
TGTGCCAGCAGCCCAGGACAGAGGTCTAACTATGGCTACACCTTC
>once|.|TRBJ1-1|18|TRBV10-2
CASSEAYGTVGGDTEAFF
TGCGCCAGCAGTGAGGCCTATGGGACCGTGGGAGGGGACACTGAAGCTTTCTTT